The rows below give T cell receptor beta chains drawn from one sample of a study of cytomegalovirus exposure and HLA in healthy donors. The method was immunoSEQ multiplex PCR; TCRdb's version includes in-frame clones alone and lacks a portion of them. The top ten hold 2.6% of the sample, which has about 220,000 clones, more than 75% seen once. The sequenced sample consisted of PBMCs. The receptor source for this set is a man younger than 35 in good health and CMV-seronegative. CDR3s include the opening cysteine and the closing phenylalanine or tryptophan. The D gene is left open where the match is weak. The size entry is marked missing in some rows and otherwise reads once, few, many or a size class.

V gene: TRBV9
clone size: -
D gene: -
CDR3 protein: CASSAEGVQGTYEQYF

V gene: TRBV2
clone size: -
D gene: TRBD2
CDR3 protein: CASSSGLAGTTKGFF

V gene: TRBV28
clone size: few
D gene: TRBD2
CDR3 protein: CASMRGDYEQYF

V gene: TRBV6-6
clone size: -
D gene: -
CDR3 protein: CVGRDRPSGANVLTF

V gene: TRBV18
clone size: -
D gene: TRBD1
CDR3 protein: CASSPNTGDQPQHF

V gene: TRBV10-3
clone size: few
D gene: -
CDR3 protein: CAISEFRQTYPYGYTF

V gene: TRBV19
clone size: -
D gene: TRBD2
CDR3 protein: CASSWGGRRADTQYF

V gene: TRBV19
clone size: -
D gene: TRBD1
CDR3 protein: CASRKGQGRQQYF

V gene: TRBV5-4
clone size: -
D gene: TRBD2
CDR3 protein: CASSLGSGGTDTQYF

V gene: TRBV11-2
clone size: -
D gene: -
CDR3 protein: CASSLLNTGELFF

V gene: TRBV10-3
clone size: -
D gene: TRBD1
CDR3 protein: CATNEGTDSNQPQHF

V gene: TRBV7-9
clone size: -
D gene: -
CDR3 protein: CASSIPGVIKYF

V gene: TRBV27
clone size: once
D gene: -
CDR3 protein: CASSSTGAETQYF

V gene: TRBV6-1
clone size: -
D gene: TRBD1
CDR3 protein: CASIKRQGSSYEQYF

V gene: TRBV29-1
clone size: -
D gene: TRBD1
CDR3 protein: CSVADRVGYEQYF

V gene: TRBV6-5
clone size: -
D gene: TRBD2
CDR3 protein: CASSYPGGVTDTQYF

V gene: TRBV7-6
clone size: -
D gene: TRBD2
CDR3 protein: CASSLLAGASTDTQYF

V gene: TRBV27
clone size: -
D gene: TRBD2
CDR3 protein: CASSRGTSGRGEFF

V gene: TRBV27
clone size: -
D gene: -
CDR3 protein: CASSLVRELSNQPQHF

V gene: TRBV4-1
clone size: -
D gene: -
CDR3 protein: CASSQDLAMNQPQHF

V gene: TRBV18
clone size: -
D gene: TRBD1
CDR3 protein: CASSPGTGLEQYF

V gene: TRBV6-1
clone size: -
D gene: -
CDR3 protein: CASSEAGQNTEAFF